These T cell receptor beta chains were read from a single sample in a study of radiation and T cells in renal cell carcinoma. Sequencing was performed with immunoSEQ multiplex PCR; in TCRdb, only in-frame clones are kept and a portion is missing. Of 70,000 to 100,000 clones listed, 70% to 85% were seen once; the top ten hold around 5.8%. The source material was blood, sampled from a patient whose treatment included radiotherapy and nephrectomy. These receptors were collected from a man in his sixties with renal cell carcinoma. The CDR3 runs from the conserved cysteine through the conserved F or W. Fields, in order: clone size, D gene, V gene, J gene, CDR3 protein, CDR3 DNA. A D gene is named only where the DNA matches it firmly. Some rows have no size entry. The others give once, few or many, or a class for an expanded clone.

few	.	TRBV30	TRBJ1-1	CAWSEDNEAFF	TGTGCCTGGAGTGAGGACAACGAAGCTTTCTTT
once	.	TRBV7-2	TRBJ2-7	CASSSRSGVPYEQYF	TGTGCCAGCAGCTCCCGTTCGGGAGTCCCCTACGAGCAGTACTTC
.	.	TRBV6-1	TRBJ1-2	CASSEAVQNYGYTF	TGTGCCAGCAGTGAAGCAGTACAGAACTATGGCTACACCTTC
many	.	TRBV19	TRBJ1-2	CASSIPGGFYGYTF	TGTGCCAGTAGTATCCCCGGGGGATTCTATGGCTACACCTTC
.	.	TRBV5-1	TRBJ2-3	CASSLVPGSNTDTQYF	TGCGCCAGCAGCTTGGTCCCCGGATCTAACACAGATACGCAGTATTTT
once	TRBD2	TRBV9	TRBJ2-1	CASSGGASGYNEQFF	TGTGCCAGCAGCGGTGGGGCTAGCGGTTACAATGAGCAGTTCTTC
.	TRBD1	TRBV28	TRBJ2-3	CASSLQVTGGDDTQYF	TGTGCCAGCAGTTTACAGGTGACAGGGGGCGACGATACGCAGTATTTT
.	TRBD2	TRBV7-2	TRBJ2-3	CASSGLAGGTDTQYF	TGTGCCAGCAGCGGTCTAGCGGGAGGAACAGATACGCAGTATTTT
.	TRBD1	TRBV7-6	TRBJ2-1	CASSLGPQGANEQFF	TGTGCCAGCAGCTTAGGGCCACAGGGGGCAAATGAGCAGTTCTTC
once	.	TRBV2	TRBJ2-7	CASSEGRTMEQYF	TGTGCCAGCAGTGAAGGTCGGACAATGGAGCAGTACTTC
once	TRBD2	TRBV6-5	TRBJ2-2	CASSYGAGAATGELFF	TGTGCCAGCAGTTACGGCGCGGGAGCGGCGACCGGGGAGCTGTTTTTT
.	.	TRBV27	TRBJ2-1	CASSNRRSSYNEQFF	TGTGCCAGCAGTAATAGACGGTCCTCCTACAATGAGCAGTTCTTC
few	.	TRBV4-2	TRBJ1-1	CASSPFNSENTEAFF	TGTGCCAGCAGCCCATTCAATTCAGAGAACACTGAAGCTTTCTTT
.	.	TRBV25-1	TRBJ1-2	CASSELVRGAPGGYTF	TGTGCCAGCAGTGAATTAGTGCGGGGAGCCCCGGGTGGCTACACCTTC
.	TRBD2	TRBV4-1	TRBJ2-7	CASSPRTSVFYEQYF	TGCGCCAGCAGCCCCCGGACTAGCGTCTTCTACGAGCAGTACTTC
.	.	TRBV10-2	TRBJ1-5	CASSESGTDQPQHF	TGCGCCAGCAGTGAGTCGGGGACGGATCAGCCCCAGCATTTT
.	.	TRBV6-5	TRBJ1-4	CASSGGRGHEKLFF	TGTGCCAGCAGTGGGGGCAGAGGTCATGAAAAACTGTTTTTT
.	.	TRBV5-1	TRBJ2-7	CASSLDRYEQYF	TGCGCCAGCAGCCTTGACAGATACGAGCAGTACTTC
few	TRBD2	TRBV7-2	TRBJ2-1	CASSLVGTSGSGEQFF	TGTGCCAGCAGCTTAGTGGGGACTAGCGGGAGTGGTGAGCAGTTCTTC
once	.	TRBV6-1	TRBJ1-2	CANGDRSLGGYTF	TGTGCCAACGGAGACCGGAGCTTGGGTGGCTACACCTTC